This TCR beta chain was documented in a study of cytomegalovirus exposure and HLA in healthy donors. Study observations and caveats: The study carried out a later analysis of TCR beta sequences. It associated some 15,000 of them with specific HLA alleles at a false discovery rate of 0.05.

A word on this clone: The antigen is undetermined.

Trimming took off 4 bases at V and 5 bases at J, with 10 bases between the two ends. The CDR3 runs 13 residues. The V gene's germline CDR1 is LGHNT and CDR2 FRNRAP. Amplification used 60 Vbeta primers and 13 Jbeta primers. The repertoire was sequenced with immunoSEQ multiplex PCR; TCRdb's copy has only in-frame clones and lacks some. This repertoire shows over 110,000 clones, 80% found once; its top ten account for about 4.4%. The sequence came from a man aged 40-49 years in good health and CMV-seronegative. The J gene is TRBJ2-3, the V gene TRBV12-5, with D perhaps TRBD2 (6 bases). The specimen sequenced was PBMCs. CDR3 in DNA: TGTGCTAGTGGTTCTGCGGGGATAGATACGCAGTATTTT. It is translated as CASGSAGIDTQYF.